The rows below give T cell receptor beta chains drawn from one sample of a study of cytomegalovirus exposure and HLA in healthy donors. Assay: immunoSEQ multiplex PCR; the TCRdb copy retains only in-frame clones and omits some. The sample holds about 160,000 clones, around 83% seen once. Sequencing used PBMCs. The source of these receptors is a girl aged 2 to 10 in good health and CMV-seropositive. Each CDR3 is given with its conserved first and last residue. The D gene is left open where the match is weak. Clone size is not always given. Where it is, it says once, few, many or a class for expanded clones.

v_gene: TRBV27; j_gene: TRBJ2-3; abundance: once; d_gene: TRBD2; CDR3nt: TGTGCCAGCAGTTCTCCGATAGCGGGGGGGGCAGATACGCAGTATTTT; CDR3aa: CASSSPIAGGADTQYF
v_gene: TRBV5-6; j_gene: TRBJ2-7; abundance: NA; d_gene: NA; CDR3nt: TGTGCCAGCAGCTTGAAGTCAGGCTCCGAGCAGTACTTC; CDR3aa: CASSLKSGSEQYF
v_gene: TRBV29-1; j_gene: TRBJ2-7; abundance: few; d_gene: TRBD1; CDR3nt: TGCAGCGTTGGGGGACAGGGTTCCTACGAGCAGTACTTC; CDR3aa: CSVGGQGSYEQYF
v_gene: TRBV4-1; j_gene: TRBJ2-7; abundance: NA; d_gene: TRBD1; CDR3nt: TGCGCCAGCAGCCAAGTTGGCAGGGGGCGACCCGGGGAGCAGTACTTC; CDR3aa: CASSQVGRGRPGEQYF
v_gene: TRBV28; j_gene: TRBJ1-5; abundance: once; d_gene: TRBD1; CDR3nt: TGTGCCAGCAGTAAAAACAGGGGGCTTAGCAATCAGCCCCAGCATTTT; CDR3aa: CASSKNRGLSNQPQHF
v_gene: TRBV6-5; j_gene: TRBJ2-1; abundance: NA; d_gene: NA; CDR3nt: TGTGCCAGCGTAAAATCAGGGGAGCATGAGCAGTTCTTC; CDR3aa: CASVKSGEHEQFF
v_gene: TRBV30; j_gene: TRBJ1-4; abundance: once; d_gene: TRBD1; CDR3nt: TGTGCCTGGGACCCTCGGGACAGAACCTTT; CDR3aa: CAWDPRDRTF
v_gene: TRBV19; j_gene: TRBJ1-1; abundance: NA; d_gene: NA; CDR3nt: TGTGCCAGTAGTACCCCCGGCGGGAGGGGTGAAGCTTTCTTT; CDR3aa: CASSTPGGRGEAFF
v_gene: TRBV25-1; j_gene: TRBJ1-1; abundance: NA; d_gene: NA; CDR3nt: TGTGCCAGCAGTGAATCCTCGAAATTAGGGGCTAACACTGAAGCTTTCTTT; CDR3aa: CASSESSKLGANTEAFF
v_gene: TRBV4-2; j_gene: TRBJ2-7; abundance: NA; d_gene: TRBD2; CDR3nt: TGTGCCAGCAGCCAACAGTTAGGGACTAGCGGCTACGAGCAGTACTTC; CDR3aa: CASSQQLGTSGYEQYF
v_gene: TRBV9; j_gene: TRBJ2-7; abundance: NA; d_gene: NA; CDR3nt: TGTGCCAGCAAAGGCGGGACTGACGAGCAGTACTTC; CDR3aa: CASKGGTDEQYF
v_gene: TRBV7-6; j_gene: TRBJ2-6; abundance: NA; d_gene: NA; CDR3nt: TGTGCCAGCCGCTCTTACTCTGGGGCCAACGTCCTGACTTTC; CDR3aa: CASRSYSGANVLTF
v_gene: TRBV7-6; j_gene: TRBJ1-1; abundance: NA; d_gene: TRBD1; CDR3nt: TGTGCCAGCACCAAAGAGGGGGCGAACACTGAAGCTTTCTTT; CDR3aa: CASTKEGANTEAFF
v_gene: TRBV10-3; j_gene: TRBJ2-1; abundance: NA; d_gene: TRBD2; CDR3nt: TGTGCCATCACACGGGACCCCGGGGGGTCAGAGCAGTTCTTC; CDR3aa: CAITRDPGGSEQFF
v_gene: TRBV19; j_gene: TRBJ1-2; abundance: few; d_gene: NA; CDR3nt: TGTGCCAGTAGTCTCCGGGACTATGGCTACACCTTC; CDR3aa: CASSLRDYGYTF
v_gene: TRBV27; j_gene: TRBJ1-2; abundance: NA; d_gene: TRBD1; CDR3nt: TGTGCCAGCAGTCTGCGGACAGGCTATGGCTACACCTTC; CDR3aa: CASSLRTGYGYTF
v_gene: TRBV5-1; j_gene: TRBJ1-1; abundance: NA; d_gene: TRBD1; CDR3nt: TGCGCCAGCAGCGTGGGGACAGGGGGCGGGGGCACTGAAGCTTTCTTT; CDR3aa: CASSVGTGGGGTEAFF
v_gene: TRBV18; j_gene: TRBJ2-7; abundance: few; d_gene: NA; CDR3nt: TGTGCCAGCTCACCACGGACTGACTACGAGCAGTACTTC; CDR3aa: CASSPRTDYEQYF
v_gene: TRBV10-3; j_gene: TRBJ1-5; abundance: NA; d_gene: NA; CDR3nt: TGTGCCATCAGCGCGGTCCCCACAGGCGCGAATCAGCCCCAGCATTTT; CDR3aa: CAISAVPTGANQPQHF
v_gene: TRBV30; j_gene: TRBJ2-7; abundance: NA; d_gene: NA; CDR3nt: TGTGCCTGGAGTGTGGGGGGAGTTTCCTACGAGCAGTACTTC; CDR3aa: CAWSVGGVSYEQYF
v_gene: TRBV5-6; j_gene: TRBJ2-3; abundance: NA; d_gene: TRBD1; CDR3nt: TGTGCCAGCAGCTTGGTGCCAGGGGGCGCAGATACGCAGTATTTT; CDR3aa: CASSLVPGGADTQYF
v_gene: TRBV5-1; j_gene: TRBJ2-7; abundance: NA; d_gene: NA; CDR3nt: TGCGCCAGCAGCCCCAGTTTTAACGAGCAGTACTTC; CDR3aa: CASSPSFNEQYF
v_gene: TRBV7-2; j_gene: TRBJ2-2; abundance: NA; d_gene: NA; CDR3nt: TGTGCCAGCAGCTTAGTTCGGACCGGGGAGCTGTTTTTT; CDR3aa: CASSLVRTGELFF